Presented here are 7 T cell receptor beta chains from one specimen sequenced in a study of blood T cell repertoires in COVID-19. Sequencing used immunoSEQ multiplex PCR; TCRdb keeps in-frame clones, though not all of them. The sample lists around 58,000 clones; 88% were seen once. The sample was PBMCs or T cells enriched from blood (not recorded which). These TCRs come from a woman in her thirties or forties who had recovered from COVID-19.

In its sample, this clone was seen once. The J gene is TRBJ2-5, the V gene TRBV5-1; 11 bases are shared with TRBD1. This CDR3 has 15 amino acids. The germline CDR1 and CDR2 sequences are SGHRS and YFSETQ. V lost 4 bases to trimming and J lost 5 bases; unmatched junction nucleotides: 7. The CDR3 is CASSLGTGGWETQYF. CDR3 nucleotide sequence: TGCGCCAGCAGCCTCGGGACAGGGGGTTGGGAGACCCAGTACTTC.

This clone was picked up a small number of times. This chain uses TRBV10-3 with TRBJ1-5, with 9 nucleotides matching TRBD1. The V and J ends lost 0 bases and 11 bases, in that order; junction bases with no gene match: 11. This CDR3 spans 16 amino acids. Germline V gene data show CDR1 as ENHRY and CDR2 as SYGVKD. The CDR3 region is CAISESQGQGARSQHF. CDR3 nucleotides: TGTGCCATCAGTGAGTCTCAGGGACAGGGTGCTCGGTCCCAGCATTTT.

The chain employs TRBV15 and TRBJ1-5; possible D gene TRBD1, 5 bases. The CDR3 extends over 14 amino acids. Germline assignment: CDR1 LNHNV and CDR2 YYDKDF (reference sequence). Between the trimmed V and J ends, which lost 2 bases and 4 bases, there was a span of 9 bases. This CDR3 reads CATSRQGPNQPQHF. CDR3 nucleotide sequence: TGTGCCACCAGCAGACAGGGTCCTAATCAGCCCCAGCATTTT. The whole variable domain, remainder taken from reference TRBV15 and TRBJ1-5, is DAMVIQNPRYQVTQFGKPVTLSCSQTLNHNVMYWYQQKSSQAPKLLFHYYDKDFNNEADTPDNFQSRRPNTSFCFLDIRSPGLGDTAMYLCATSRQGPNQPQHFGDGTRLSIL.

V and J are TRBV11-2 and TRBJ1-1; D call uncertain. Trimming pared 0 bases from V and 6 bases from J, leaving 14 bases between. CDR3 length: 15 residues. Germline assignment: CDR1 SGHAT and CDR2 FQNNGV. The CDR3, as DNA: TGTGCCAGCAGCTTAGATAGTTACCCAGGATCTGAAGCTTTCTTT. Amino acid sequence: CASSLDSYPGSEAFF.

V gene TRBV4-1 combines with J gene TRBJ2-7; TRBD1 aligns across 9 bases. CDR1 and CDR2 from the germline V gene are MGHRA and YSYEKL. V trimming: 0 bases; J trimming: 3 bases; junction bases outside the gene matches: 3. The CDR3 loop spans 15 amino acids. The DNA of the CDR3 is TGCGCCAGCAGCCAAGACTGGGACAGGGACTACGAGCAGTACTTC. This codes for CASSQDWDRDYEQYF.

The CDR3 bases are TGTGCCACCAGAAACCCACAGGAGATGAACACTGAAGCTTTCTTT. Its translation: CATRNPQEMNTEAFF. This chain uses TRBV15 with TRBJ1-1, with D perhaps TRBD1 (5 bases). The CDR3 has 15 residues. V lost 6 bases to trimming and J lost 0 bases, with 14 bases between them. CDR1 and CDR2 from the germline V gene are LNHNV and YYDKDF (reference sequence). Supplemented by reference TRBV15 and TRBJ1-1, the full variable domain reads DAMVIQNPRYQVTQFGKPVTLSCSQTLNHNVMYWYQQKSSQAPKLLFHYYDKDFNNEADTPDNFQSRRPNTSFCFLDIRSPGLGDTAMYLCATRNPQEMNTEAFFGQGTRLTVV.

This clone was counted between two and nine times. The rearrangement links TRBV7-9 to TRBJ1-5; a possible D gene is TRBD1 (5 bases). The length of the CDR3 is 14 residues. Per germline, CDR1 SEHNR and CDR2 FQNEAQ (reference sequence). The ends were cut back, 5 bases at V and 7 bases at J, with 15 bases in the middle. In DNA form, the CDR3 reads TGTGCCAGCAGCCCCACGCAGGGTTCCCAGCCCCAGCATTTT. Translation gives CASSPTQGSQPQHF.